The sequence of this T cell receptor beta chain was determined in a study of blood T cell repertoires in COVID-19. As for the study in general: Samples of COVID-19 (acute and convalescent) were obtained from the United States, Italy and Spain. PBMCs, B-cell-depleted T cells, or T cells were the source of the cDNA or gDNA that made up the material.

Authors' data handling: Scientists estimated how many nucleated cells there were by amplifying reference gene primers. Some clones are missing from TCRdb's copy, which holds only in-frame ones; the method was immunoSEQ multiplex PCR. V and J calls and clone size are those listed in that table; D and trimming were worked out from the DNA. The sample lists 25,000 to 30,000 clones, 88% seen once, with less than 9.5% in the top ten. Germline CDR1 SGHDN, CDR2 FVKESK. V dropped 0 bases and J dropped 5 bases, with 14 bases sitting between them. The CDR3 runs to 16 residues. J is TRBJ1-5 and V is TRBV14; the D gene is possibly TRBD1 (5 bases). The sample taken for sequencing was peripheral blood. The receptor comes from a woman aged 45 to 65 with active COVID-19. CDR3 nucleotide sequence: TGTGCCAGCAGCCAAGACGCCCAGGGTTGTCATCAGCCCCAGCATTTT. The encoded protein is CASSQDAQGCHQPQHF.